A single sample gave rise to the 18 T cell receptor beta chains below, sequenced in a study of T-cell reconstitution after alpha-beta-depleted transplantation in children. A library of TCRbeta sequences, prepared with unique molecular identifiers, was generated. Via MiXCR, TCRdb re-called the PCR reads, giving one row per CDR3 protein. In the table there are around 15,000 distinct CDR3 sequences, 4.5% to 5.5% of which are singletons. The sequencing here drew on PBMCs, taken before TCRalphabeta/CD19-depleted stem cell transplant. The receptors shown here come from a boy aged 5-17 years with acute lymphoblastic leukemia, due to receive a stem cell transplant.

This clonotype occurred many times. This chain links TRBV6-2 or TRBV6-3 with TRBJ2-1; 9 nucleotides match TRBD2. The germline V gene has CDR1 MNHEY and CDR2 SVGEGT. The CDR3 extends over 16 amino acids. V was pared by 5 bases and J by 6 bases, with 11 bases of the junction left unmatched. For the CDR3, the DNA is TGTGCCAGCAGTCCGCGACTGGCGGGAGGGCCCAATGAGCAGTTCTTC. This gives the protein CASSPRLAGGPNEQFF.

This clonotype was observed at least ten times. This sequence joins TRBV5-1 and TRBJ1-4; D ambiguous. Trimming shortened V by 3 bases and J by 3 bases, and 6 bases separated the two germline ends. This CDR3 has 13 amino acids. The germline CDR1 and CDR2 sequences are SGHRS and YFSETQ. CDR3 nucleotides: TGCGCCAGCAGCTCTGGACCTAATGAAAAACTGTTTTTT. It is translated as CASSSGPNEKLFF.

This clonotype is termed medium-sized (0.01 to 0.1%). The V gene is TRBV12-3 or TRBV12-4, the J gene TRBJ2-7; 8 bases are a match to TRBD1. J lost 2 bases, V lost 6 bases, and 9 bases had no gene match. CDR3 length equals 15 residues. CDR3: CASSLNPDRAYEQYF. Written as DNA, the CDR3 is TGTGCCAGCAGCCTAAACCCGGACAGGGCCTACGAGCAGTACTTC.

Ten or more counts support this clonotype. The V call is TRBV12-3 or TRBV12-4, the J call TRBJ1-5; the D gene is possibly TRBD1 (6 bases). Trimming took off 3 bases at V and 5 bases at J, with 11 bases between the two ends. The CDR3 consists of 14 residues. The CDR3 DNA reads TGTGCCAGCAGTTTCAAGGGGGGCTATCAGCCCCAGCATTTT. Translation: CASSFKGGYQPQHF.

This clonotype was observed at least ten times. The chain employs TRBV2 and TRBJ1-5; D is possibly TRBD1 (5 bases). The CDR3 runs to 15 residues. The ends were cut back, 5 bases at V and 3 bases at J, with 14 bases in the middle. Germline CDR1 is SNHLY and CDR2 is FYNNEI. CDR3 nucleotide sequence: TGTGCCAGCAGTTACATCGACAGCTACAATCAGCCCCAGCATTTT. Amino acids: CASSYIDSYNQPQHF.

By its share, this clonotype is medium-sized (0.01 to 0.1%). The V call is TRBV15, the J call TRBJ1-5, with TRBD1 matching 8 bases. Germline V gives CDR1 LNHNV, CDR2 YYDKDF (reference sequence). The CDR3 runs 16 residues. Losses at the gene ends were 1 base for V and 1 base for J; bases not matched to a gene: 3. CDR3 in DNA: TGTGCCACCAGCAGAGGGACAGGGTGGAGCAATCAGCCCCAGCATTTT. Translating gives CATSRGTGWSNQPQHF.

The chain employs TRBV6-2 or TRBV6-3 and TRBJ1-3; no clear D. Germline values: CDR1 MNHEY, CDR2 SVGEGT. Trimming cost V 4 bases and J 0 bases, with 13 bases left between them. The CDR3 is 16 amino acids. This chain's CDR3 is CASSSKDSYSGNTIYF. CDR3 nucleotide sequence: TGTGCCAGCAGTTCGAAAGACTCCTACTCTGGAAACACCATATATTTT.

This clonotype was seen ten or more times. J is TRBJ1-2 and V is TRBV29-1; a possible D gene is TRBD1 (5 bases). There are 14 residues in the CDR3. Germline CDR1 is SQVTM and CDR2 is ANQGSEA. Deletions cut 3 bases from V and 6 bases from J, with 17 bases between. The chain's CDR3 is CSVEARGRQDGYTF. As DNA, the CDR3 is TGCAGCGTTGAGGCCCGGGGGAGGCAGGATGGCTACACCTTC. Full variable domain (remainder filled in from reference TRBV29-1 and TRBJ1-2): SAVISQKPSRDICQRGTSLTIQCQVDSQVTMMFWYRQQPGQSLTLIATANQGSEATYESGFVIDKFPISRPNLTFSTLTVSNMSPEDSSIYLCSVEARGRQDGYTFGSGTRLTVV.

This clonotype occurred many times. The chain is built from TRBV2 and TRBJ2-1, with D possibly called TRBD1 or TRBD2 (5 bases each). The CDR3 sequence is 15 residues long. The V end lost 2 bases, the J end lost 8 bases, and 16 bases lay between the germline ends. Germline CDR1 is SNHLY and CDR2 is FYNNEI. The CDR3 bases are TGTGCCAGCAGTGAAAGGGGAGATCTCTCCGATGAGCAGTTCTTC. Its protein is CASSERGDLSDEQFF.

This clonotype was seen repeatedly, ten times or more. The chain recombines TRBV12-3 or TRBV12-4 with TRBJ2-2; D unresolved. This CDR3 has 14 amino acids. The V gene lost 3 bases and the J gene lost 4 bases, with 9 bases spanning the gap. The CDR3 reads CASSFVQFTGELFF. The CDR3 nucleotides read TGTGCCAGCAGTTTCGTCCAGTTCACCGGGGAGCTGTTTTTT.

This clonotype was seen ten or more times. CDR3 sequence: CASSLSTARVETQYF. The DNA of the CDR3 is TGTGCCAGCAGCCTTAGTACCGCGAGGGTAGAGACCCAGTACTTC. The chain has TRBV28 and TRBJ2-5, with D tentatively TRBD2 (5 bases). The CDR3 is 15 amino acids. V gave up 6 bases and J gave up 4 bases, with 18 bases separating them. Germline lookup yields CDR1 MDHEN and CDR2 SYDVKM.

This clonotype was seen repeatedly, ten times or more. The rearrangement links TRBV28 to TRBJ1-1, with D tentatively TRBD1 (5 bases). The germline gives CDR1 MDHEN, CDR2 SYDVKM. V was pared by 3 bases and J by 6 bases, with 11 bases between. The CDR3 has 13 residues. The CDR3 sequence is CASSLSGGAEAFF. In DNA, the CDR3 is TGTGCCAGCAGTTTGAGCGGAGGGGCTGAAGCTTTCTTT.

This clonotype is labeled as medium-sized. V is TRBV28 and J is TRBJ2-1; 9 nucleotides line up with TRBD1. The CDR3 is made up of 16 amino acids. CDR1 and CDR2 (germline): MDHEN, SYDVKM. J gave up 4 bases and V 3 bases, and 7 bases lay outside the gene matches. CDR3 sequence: CASSFSGTGSYNEQFF. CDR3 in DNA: TGTGCCAGCAGTTTCTCCGGGACAGGGTCATACAATGAGCAGTTCTTC.

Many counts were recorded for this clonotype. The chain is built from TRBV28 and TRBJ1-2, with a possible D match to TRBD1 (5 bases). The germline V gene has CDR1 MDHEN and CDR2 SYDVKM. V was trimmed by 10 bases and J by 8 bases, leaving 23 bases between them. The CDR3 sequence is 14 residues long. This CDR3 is CATPLRGTLEGYTF. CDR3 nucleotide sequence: TGTGCCACACCCTTGCGGGGCACCTTGGAAGGCTACACCTTC.

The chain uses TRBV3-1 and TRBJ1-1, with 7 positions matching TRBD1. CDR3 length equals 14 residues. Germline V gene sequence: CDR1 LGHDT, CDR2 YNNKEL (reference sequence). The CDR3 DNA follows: TGTACCTTCAGCCTGGGACAGCGGAACACTGAAGCTTTCTTT. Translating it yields CTFSLGQRNTEAFF.

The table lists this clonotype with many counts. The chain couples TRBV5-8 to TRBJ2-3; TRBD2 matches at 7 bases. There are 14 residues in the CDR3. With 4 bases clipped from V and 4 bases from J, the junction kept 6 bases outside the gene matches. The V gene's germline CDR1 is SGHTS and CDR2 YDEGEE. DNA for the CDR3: TGTGCCAGCAGCCCAATCCGGGGGGCAGATACGCAGTATTTT. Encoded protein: CASSPIRGADTQYF.

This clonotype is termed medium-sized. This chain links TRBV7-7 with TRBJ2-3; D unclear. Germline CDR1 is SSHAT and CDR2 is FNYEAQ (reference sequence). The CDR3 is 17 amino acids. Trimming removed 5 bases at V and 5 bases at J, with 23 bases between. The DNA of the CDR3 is TGTGCCAGCAGCCCTTCCGCTCAGGCCTGGGCGGTAGATACGCAGTATTTT. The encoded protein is CASSPSAQAWAVDTQYF.

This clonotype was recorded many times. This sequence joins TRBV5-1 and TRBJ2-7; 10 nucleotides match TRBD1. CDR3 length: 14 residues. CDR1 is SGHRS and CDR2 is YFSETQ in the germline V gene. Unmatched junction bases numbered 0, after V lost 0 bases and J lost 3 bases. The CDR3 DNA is TGCGCCAGCAGCTTGGGGACAGGGGGCTACGAGCAGTACTTC. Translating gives CASSLGTGGYEQYF.